The 3 T cell receptor beta chains given below trace back to one sample, sequenced in a study of cytomegalovirus exposure and HLA in healthy donors. The PCR used 60 Vbeta and 13 Jbeta primers. Some clones are missing from TCRdb's copy, which holds only in-frame ones; the method was immunoSEQ multiplex PCR. The top ten clones hold around 1.4% of a sample with some 180,000 clones, approximately 84% of them seen once. Sequencing input: PBMCs. The source is a girl under 18 in good health and CMV-seropositive.

The rearrangement links TRBV5-6 to TRBJ2-3, with D tentatively TRBD1 (5 bases). The germline V gene has CDR1 SGHDT and CDR2 YYEEEE. The CDR3 runs 13 residues. Trimming stripped 1 base from V and 3 bases from J, with 6 bases between. CDR3 in amino acids: CASSLRGTDTQYF. In DNA form, the CDR3 reads TGTGCCAGCAGCTTGAGGGGTACAGATACGCAGTATTTT.

The chain is built from TRBV5-6 and TRBJ1-5, with 11 bases matching TRBD1. Germline values: CDR1 SGHDT, CDR2 YYEEEE. V gave up 0 bases and J gave up 5 bases; unmatched junction bases: 4. The CDR3 is 16 residues long. This chain's CDR3 is CASSLVGQGADQPQHF. The CDR3, as DNA: TGTGCCAGCAGCTTGGTCGGACAGGGGGCGGATCAGCCCCAGCATTTT.

The rearrangement uses TRBV29-1 and TRBJ2-1; 15 bases fit TRBD2. This CDR3 has 19 residues. J lost 2 bases, V lost 5 bases, and 13 bases had no gene match. Germline values: CDR1 SQVTM, CDR2 ANQGSEA. As DNA, the CDR3 is TGCAGCGTTTTAAACTCGGGACTAGCGGGAGGTTCGACCTACAATGAGCAGTTCTTC. This gives the protein CSVLNSGLAGGSTYNEQFF.